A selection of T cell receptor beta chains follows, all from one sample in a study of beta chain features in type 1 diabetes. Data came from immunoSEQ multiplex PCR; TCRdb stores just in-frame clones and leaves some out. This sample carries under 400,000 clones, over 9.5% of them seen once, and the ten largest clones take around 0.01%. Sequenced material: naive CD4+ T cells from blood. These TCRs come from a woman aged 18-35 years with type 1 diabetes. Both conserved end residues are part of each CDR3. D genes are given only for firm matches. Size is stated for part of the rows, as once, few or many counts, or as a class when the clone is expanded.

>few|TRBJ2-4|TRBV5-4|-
CASSSRTGENIQYF
TGTGCCAGCAGCTCCCGGACTGGCGAAAACATTCAGTACTTC
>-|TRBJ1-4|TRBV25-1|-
CASRDTEKLFF
TGTGCCAGCAGAGACACTGAAAAACTGTTTTTT
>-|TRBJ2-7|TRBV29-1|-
CSVEAGSYEQYF
TGCAGCGTTGAGGCAGGGTCCTACGAGCAGTACTTC
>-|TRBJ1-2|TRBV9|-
CASSAGGVEVGYTF
TGTGCCAGCAGCGCCGGCGGGGTCGAGGTTGGCTACACCTTC
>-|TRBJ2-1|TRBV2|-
CASSELGSGEQFF
TGTGCCAGCAGTGAACTAGGTAGCGGTGAGCAGTTCTTC
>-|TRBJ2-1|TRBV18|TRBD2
CASSPLTSGWGNEQFF
TGTGCCAGCTCACCACTAACTAGCGGTTGGGGGAATGAGCAGTTCTTC
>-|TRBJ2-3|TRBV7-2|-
CASSSRYTQYF
TGTGCCAGCAGCTCCCGTTATACGCAGTATTTT
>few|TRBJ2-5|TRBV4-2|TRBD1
CASSQDQGAVETQYF
TGTGCCAGCAGCCAAGATCAGGGGGCGGTCGAGACCCAGTACTTC
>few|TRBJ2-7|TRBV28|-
CASSFTRSSYEQYF
TGTGCCAGCAGTTTTACTAGGAGCTCCTACGAGCAGTACTTC
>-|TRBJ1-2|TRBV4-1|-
CASSQVAAAYGYTF
TGCGCCAGCAGCCAAGTAGCAGCAGCCTATGGCTACACCTTC
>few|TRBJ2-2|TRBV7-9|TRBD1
CASIPTGSTGELFF
TGTGCCAGCATCCCGACAGGGAGCACCGGGGAGCTGTTTTTT
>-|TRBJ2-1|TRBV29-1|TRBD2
CSAGTSGKSYNEQFF
TGCAGCGCCGGGACTAGCGGGAAGTCCTACAATGAGCAGTTCTTC
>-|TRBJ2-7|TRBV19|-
CASSIEALPGRYEQYF
TGTGCCAGTAGTATAGAGGCGTTACCGGGGAGGTACGAGCAGTACTTC
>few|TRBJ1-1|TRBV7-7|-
CASSADRNTEAFF
TGTGCCAGCAGCGCAGACAGGAACACTGAAGCTTTCTTT
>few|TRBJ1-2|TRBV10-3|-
CAISDQSVNGYTF
TGTGCCATCAGTGACCAGTCAGTTAATGGCTACACCTTC
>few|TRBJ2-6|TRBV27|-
CASSHSSGANVLTF
TGTGCCAGCAGTCACAGCTCTGGGGCCAACGTCCTGACTTTC
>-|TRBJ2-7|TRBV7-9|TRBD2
CASSTGLAGASYEQYF
TGTGCCAGCAGCACGGGACTAGCGGGGGCCTCCTACGAGCAGTACTTC
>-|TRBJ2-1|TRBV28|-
CASSWASNEQFF
TGTGCCAGCAGTTGGGCCAGCAATGAGCAGTTCTTC
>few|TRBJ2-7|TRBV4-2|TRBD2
CASSRSPGTSGSSYEQYF
TGTGCCAGCAGCCGCTCACCGGGGACTAGCGGAAGCTCCTACGAGCAGTACTTC
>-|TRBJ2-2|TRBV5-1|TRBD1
CASSSNRGNTGELFF
TGCGCCAGCAGCTCTAACAGGGGGAACACCGGGGAGCTGTTTTTT
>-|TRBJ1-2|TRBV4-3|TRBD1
CASSQDGQGSAKNGYTF
TGCGCCAGCAGCCAAGATGGACAGGGGTCCGCCAAGAATGGCTACACCTTC
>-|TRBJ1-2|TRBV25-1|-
CASSAPGGKGYTF
TGTGCCAGCAGTGCCCCCGGGGGGAAAGGCTACACCTTC
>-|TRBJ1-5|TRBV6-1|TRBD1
CASRPNRDRGEHF
TGTGCCAGCAGACCAAACCGGGACAGGGGCGAGCATTTT
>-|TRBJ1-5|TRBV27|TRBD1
CASSWTGDDQPQHF
TGTGCCAGCAGTTGGACAGGGGACGATCAGCCCCAGCATTTT
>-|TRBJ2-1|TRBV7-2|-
CASSLGAGSSEQFF
TGTGCCAGCAGCTTAGGGGCGGGCTCTAGTGAGCAGTTCTTC
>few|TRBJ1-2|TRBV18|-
CASSSSRQEPNYGYTF
TGTGCCAGCTCATCATCCCGACAGGAACCTAACTATGGCTACACCTTC
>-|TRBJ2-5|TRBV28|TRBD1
CASRRQGQETQYF
TGTGCCAGCAGAAGACAGGGTCAAGAGACCCAGTACTTC
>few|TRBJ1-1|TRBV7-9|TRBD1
CASSAGTGGTEAFF
TGTGCCAGCAGCGCGGGGACAGGGGGCACTGAAGCTTTCTTT
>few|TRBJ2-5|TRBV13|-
CASSPGQKETQYF
TGTGCCAGCAGCCCGGGACAAAAAGAGACCCAGTACTTC
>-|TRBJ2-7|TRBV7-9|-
CASSLVGGTYEQYF
TGTGCCAGCAGCTTAGTTGGCGGGACCTACGAGCAGTACTTC
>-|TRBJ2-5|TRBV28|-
CASSLRRGTQYF
TGTGCCAGCAGCCTGAGGCGTGGGACCCAGTACTTC
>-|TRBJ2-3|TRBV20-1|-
CSAMDSEVQYF
TGCAGTGCTATGGACTCGGAGGTGCAGTATTTT
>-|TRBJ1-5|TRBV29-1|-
CSARWSLNQPQHF
TGCAGCGCCCGATGGAGTCTTAATCAGCCCCAGCATTTT
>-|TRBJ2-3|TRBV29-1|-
CSVRRTPNSFTDTQYF
TGCAGCGTACGAAGGACACCCAACTCCTTCACAGATACGCAGTATTTT
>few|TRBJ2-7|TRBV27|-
CASSDAAGTYEQYF
TGTGCCAGCAGTGACGCCGCAGGAACCTACGAGCAGTACTTC
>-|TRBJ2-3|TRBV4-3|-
CASSLEPGVSTDTQYF
TGCGCCAGCAGCCTCGAGCCGGGGGTGTCGACAGATACGCAGTATTTT
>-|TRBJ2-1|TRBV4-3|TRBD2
CASSQVQSGSSYNEQFF
TGCGCCAGCAGCCAAGTTCAGAGCGGGAGCTCCTACAATGAGCAGTTCTTC
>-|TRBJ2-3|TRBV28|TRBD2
CASSLSLTSGEAYTQYF
TGTGCCAGCAGTTTATCCCTGACTAGCGGGGAGGCTTATACGCAGTATTTT
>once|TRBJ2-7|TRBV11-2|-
CASSPRGGSYEQYF
TGTGCCAGCAGCCCTAGGGGGGGCTCCTACGAGCAGTACTTC
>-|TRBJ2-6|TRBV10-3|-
CAISEPQGTSSGANVLTF
TGTGCCATCAGTGAGCCTCAGGGTACCTCCTCTGGGGCCAACGTCCTGACTTTC
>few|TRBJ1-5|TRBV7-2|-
CASSSRGAPQPQHF
TGTGCCAGCAGCTCTCGGGGTGCGCCTCAGCCCCAGCATTTT
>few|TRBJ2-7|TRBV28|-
CASSLIALAREQYF
TGTGCCAGCAGTCTGATAGCCCTAGCCCGAGAGCAGTACTTC
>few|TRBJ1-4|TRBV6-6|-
CASRGTGMVKLFF
TGTGCCAGCAGAGGAACAGGGATGGTAAAACTGTTTTTT
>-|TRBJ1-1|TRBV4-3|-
CASSPNYDTEAFF
TGCGCCAGCAGCCCGAACTACGACACTGAAGCTTTCTTT
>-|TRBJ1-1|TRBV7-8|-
CASSLQGNTEAFF
TGTGCCAGCAGCTTACAGGGGAACACTGAAGCTTTCTTT
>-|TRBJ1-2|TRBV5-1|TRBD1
CASRPLGQGASGYTF
TGCGCCAGCAGACCCTTGGGACAGGGGGCTAGTGGCTACACCTTC
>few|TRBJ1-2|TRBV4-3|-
CASSPHSANYGYTF
TGCGCCAGCAGCCCTCACAGTGCTAACTATGGCTACACCTTC
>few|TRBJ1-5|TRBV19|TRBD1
CASTTDRGPYQPQHF
TGTGCCAGTACTACGGACAGGGGGCCCTATCAGCCCCAGCATTTT
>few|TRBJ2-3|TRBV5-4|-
CASSPGQLSTDTQYF
TGTGCCAGCAGCCCTGGACAGCTGAGCACAGATACGCAGTATTTT
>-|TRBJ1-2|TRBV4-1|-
CASSQRGGYGYTF
TGCGCCAGCAGCCAAAGGGGAGGCTATGGCTACACCTTC
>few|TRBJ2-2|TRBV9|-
CASTKLGGAYTGELFF
TGTGCCAGCACCAAATTGGGCGGGGCATACACCGGGGAGCTGTTTTTT
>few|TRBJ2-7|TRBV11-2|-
CASSSPKRTYEQYF
TGTGCCAGCAGCTCCCCTAAGCGGACCTACGAGCAGTACTTC